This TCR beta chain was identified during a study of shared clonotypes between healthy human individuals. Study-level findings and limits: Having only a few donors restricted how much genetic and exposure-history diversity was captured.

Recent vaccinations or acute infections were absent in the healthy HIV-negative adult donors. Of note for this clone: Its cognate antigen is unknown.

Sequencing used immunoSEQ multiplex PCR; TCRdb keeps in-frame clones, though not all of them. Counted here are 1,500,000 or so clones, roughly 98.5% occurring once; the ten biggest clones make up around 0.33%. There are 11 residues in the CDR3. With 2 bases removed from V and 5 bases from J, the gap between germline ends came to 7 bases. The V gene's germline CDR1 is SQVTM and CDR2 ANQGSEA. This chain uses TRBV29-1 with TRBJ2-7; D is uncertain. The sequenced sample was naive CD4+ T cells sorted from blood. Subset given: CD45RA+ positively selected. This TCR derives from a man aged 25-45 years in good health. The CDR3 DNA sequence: TGCAGCGTTGAATTTGCCCACGAGCAGTACTTC. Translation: CSVEFAHEQYF.